Each of the 9 T cell receptor beta chains below was sequenced from the same sample in a study of Ad26.COV2.S vaccination and SARS-CoV-2 variants. Here immunoSEQ multiplex PCR was the method, and the copy in TCRdb shows in-frame clones only, minus some. The sample shows hundreds of thousands of clones, roughly 90% of them seen only once. The treatment is: roughly 20 received Ad26.COV2.S at low or high dose, single or two shots; 5 received placebo; per-sample allocation not given. Specimens were obtained on day 63 following the first vaccine or placebo injection. Source: peripheral blood, taken in a trial of Ad26.COV2.S vaccine versus placebo. These receptors were obtained from a person between 18 and 60 years old who received the Ad26.COV2.S COVID-19 vaccine or a placebo.

The rearrangement joins TRBV7-9 to TRBJ2-2; TRBD1 matches at 9 bases. CDR3 length: 15 residues. The V gene end was trimmed by 4 bases and the J gene end by 6 bases; junction bases not matched to a gene: 6. The V gene's germline CDR1 is SEHNR and CDR2 FQNEAQ (reference sequence). CDR3 sequence: CASSSGQGESGELFF. CDR3 DNA: TGTGCCAGCAGCTCGGGACAGGGAGAGTCCGGGGAGCTGTTTTTT.

The rearrangement links TRBV6-5 to TRBJ2-2; possibly TRBD1 or TRBD2 for D (6 bases each). This CDR3 region has 15 residues. Germline loops: CDR1 MNHEY, CDR2 SVGAGI. Trimming removed 6 bases at V and 4 bases at J, with 15 bases between. This chain's CDR3 is CASSLFRGGTGELFF. In DNA, the CDR3 is TGTGCCAGCAGCCTCTTCAGGGGAGGCACCGGGGAGCTGTTTTTT.

The chain combines TRBV3-1 (or the pseudogene TRBV3-2) with TRBJ1-6, with D unresolved. V lost 0 bases, J lost 9 bases, and 12 bases lay in between. Germline V CDR1 and CDR2: LGHDT, YNNKEL (reference sequence). This CDR3 has 15 residues. The CDR3 here is CASSQESGEGSPLHF. In DNA, the CDR3 is TGTGCCAGCAGCCAAGAATCTGGGGAAGGTTCACCCCTCCACTTT.

This clone showed up just a few times. CDR3 DNA sequence: TGTGCCGTAGCGGAAGGGAACTATGGCTACACCTTC. Amino acids: CAVAEGNYGYTF. V is TRBV19 and J is TRBJ1-2; D unclear. The CDR3 totals 12 residues. V was clipped by 11 bases and J by 2 bases, with 12 bases between them. Germline V CDR1 and CDR2: LNHDA, SQIVND (reference sequence).

The rearrangement links TRBV6-5 to TRBJ2-7, with 9 bases identical to TRBD2. CDR1 is MNHEY, CDR2 SVGAGI, per germline. The V segment lost 4 bases and the J segment 2 bases; nucleotides outside the gene matches: 3. The length of the CDR3 is 14 residues. The CDR3 loop reads CASSSGTSPYEQYF. The CDR3 nucleotides read TGTGCCAGCAGTTCCGGGACTAGCCCCTACGAGCAGTACTTC.

This clone came up a few times. The sample holds other DNA sequences that translate to the same CDR3. The genes are TRBV7-9 and TRBJ2-5; D uncertain. V was cut by 4 bases and J by 0 bases, with 0 bases left in between. Germline CDR1 reads SEHNR; CDR2 reads FQNEAQ (reference sequence). The CDR3 spans 11 residues. The CDR3 loop is CASSYQETQYF. CDR3 nucleotides: TGTGCCAGCAGCTACCAAGAGACCCAGTACTTC.

Written as DNA, the CDR3 is TGTGCCAGCTCATCGGCCGGAGGCAACACCGGGGAGCTGTTTTTT. Translating gives CASSSAGGNTGELFF. This chain links TRBV18 with TRBJ2-2; TRBD2 might be the D (5 bases). The germline gives CDR1 KGHSH, CDR2 LQKENI. Trimming cost V 5 bases and J 2 bases, with 12 bases left between them. This CDR3 has 15 amino acids.

The gene calls are TRBV19 and TRBJ1-5; D might be TRBD1 (5 bases). The CDR3 runs 15 residues. In germline, CDR1 is LNHDA, CDR2 SQIVND (reference sequence). The ends were cut back, 2 bases at V and 4 bases at J, with 12 bases in the middle. The CDR3 here is CASSIRGAGNQPQHF. As DNA, the CDR3 is TGTGCCAGTAGTATACGAGGGGCGGGGAATCAGCCCCAGCATTTT.

The V and J genes are TRBV7-2 and TRBJ1-1, with D hard to call. The V end lost 5 bases, the J end lost 2 bases, and 9 bases lay between the germline ends. The CDR3 spans 13 residues. CDR1 is SGHTA, CDR2 FQGNSA, per germline. CDR3 residues: CASSPRSNTEAFF. Here the CDR3 DNA reads TGTGCCAGCAGCCCTAGAAGTAACACTGAAGCTTTCTTT.